Presented here are 24 T cell receptor beta chains from one specimen sequenced in a study of blood T cell repertoires in COVID-19. Sequencing was performed with immunoSEQ multiplex PCR; in TCRdb, only in-frame clones are kept and a portion is missing. The data show 85,000 to 110,000 clones, with around 84% seen just once and around 11% held by the top ten. Sequencing was done on a sample of peripheral blood. These receptor sequences come from a human donor in a cohort sampled during active COVID-19.

The chain links TRBV19 to TRBJ1-1, with 8 bases matching TRBD1. Germline trimming cut 10 bases from V and 1 base from J; bases unmatched to any gene: 5. The CDR3 covers 13 residues. Germline values: CDR1 LNHDA, CDR2 SQIVND (reference sequence). CDR3: CATRGTGNTEAFF. As DNA, the CDR3 is TGTGCCACCAGGGGGACAGGGAACACTGAAGCTTTCTTT. The whole variable domain, filled in from reference TRBV19 and TRBJ1-1, reads DGGITQSPKYLFRKEGQNVTLSCEQNLNHDAMYWYRQDPGQGLRLIYYSQIVNDFQKGDIAEGYSVSREKKESFPLTVTSAQKNPTAFYLCATRGTGNTEAFFGQGTRLTVV.

The V and J genes are TRBV18 and TRBJ1-2, with TRBD1 identical over 8 bases. This CDR3 comprises 15 residues. The V segment lost 4 bases and the J segment 4 bases; nucleotides outside the gene matches: 8. Looked up from germline, CDR1 is KGHSH and CDR2 is LQKENI. The CDR3 region has the DNA TGTGCCAGCTCACGCGGACAGGGAATCCGCTATGGCTACACCTTC. As protein: CASSRGQGIRYGYTF.

The chain uses TRBV29-1 and TRBJ1-1; possibly TRBD1 for D (6 bases). Per the germline V gene, CDR1 is SQVTM and CDR2 is ANQGSEA. With 5 bases removed from V and 4 bases from J, the gap between germline ends came to 11 bases. There are 12 residues in the CDR3. The CDR3 sequence: CSVSRGFTEAFF. The CDR3 DNA sequence: TGCAGCGTTAGCAGGGGCTTCACTGAAGCTTTCTTT. The variable domain in full, with the rest retrieved from reference TRBV29-1 and TRBJ1-1, is SAVISQKPSRDICQRGTSLTIQCQVDSQVTMMFWYRQQPGQSLTLIATANQGSEATYESGFVIDKFPISRPNLTFSTLTVSNMSPEDSSIYLCSVSRGFTEAFFGQGTRLTVV.

This clone was seen only once. J is TRBJ2-7 and V is TRBV5-1; 10 bases match TRBD1. CDR3 length: 16 residues. Losses at the gene ends were 0 bases for V and 2 bases for J; bases not matched to a gene: 5. Germline V CDR1 and CDR2: SGHRS, YFSETQ. CDR3 nucleotides: TGCGCCAGCAGCTTGGCCCCGGGACAGGGGCCCTACGAGCAGTACTTC. Protein: CASSLAPGQGPYEQYF.

This chain uses TRBV5-6 with TRBJ1-2, with TRBD1 as a possible D gene (5 bases). Trimming took 4 bases from V and 3 from J, leaving 16 bases between them. Germline CDR1 and CDR2: SGHDT and YYEEEE. The CDR3 covers 15 residues. The CDR3 DNA reads TGTGCCAGCAGCATTGGCGGGGCCCGCGACTATGGCTACACCTTC. Translation gives CASSIGGARDYGYTF.

The chain uses TRBV10-3 and TRBJ1-1; 7 bases agree with TRBD1. This CDR3 contains 16 residues. With V trimmed by 2 bases and J by 1 base, 7 bases remained unmatched. Germline CDR1 reads ENHRY; CDR2 reads SYGVKD. For the CDR3, the DNA is TGTGCCATCAGTGAGGGCAGGGGGAGAAGGAACACTGAAGCTTTCTTT. Its translation: CAISEGRGRRNTEAFF.

The rearrangement links TRBV5-1 to TRBJ2-2; 8 bases fit TRBD2. J was trimmed by 7 bases and V by 0 bases; bases with no gene match: 8. The V gene's germline CDR1 is SGHRS and CDR2 YFSETQ. The CDR3 totals 16 residues. The CDR3 DNA follows: TGCGCCAGCAGCTTGGGTGATAGCGGGGTACTCGGGGAGCTGTTTTTT. It is translated as CASSLGDSGVLGELFF. Full variable domain (rest looked up from reference TRBV5-1 and TRBJ2-2): KAGVTQTPRYLIKTRGQQVTLSCSPISGHRSVSWYQQTPGQGLQFLFEYFSETQRNKGNFPGRFSGRQFSNSRSEMNVSTLELGDSALYLCASSLGDSGVLGELFFGEGSRLTVL.

The V call is TRBV3-1 (or the pseudogene TRBV3-2), the J call TRBJ2-4, with no clear D. Germline V gene data show CDR1 as LGHDT and CDR2 as YNNKEL (reference sequence). This CDR3 is built from 14 residues. The ends were cut back, 3 bases at V and 2 bases at J, with 8 bases in the middle. CDR3 DNA sequence: TGTGCCAGCAGCCATCCGGTATCCAAAAACATTCAGTACTTC. Its translation: CASSHPVSKNIQYF.

The V call is TRBV5-5, the J call TRBJ2-1; D is possibly TRBD1 (6 bases). The CDR3 has 13 amino acids. Germline CDR1 SGHKS, CDR2 YYEKEE (reference sequence). V was trimmed by 0 bases and J by 6 bases, leaving 7 bases between them. The CDR3 is CASSLDRVNEQFF. The CDR3 DNA reads as TGTGCCAGCAGCTTGGACAGGGTCAATGAGCAGTTCTTC.

The rearrangement uses TRBV5-4 and TRBJ2-1; D might be TRBD1 (6 bases). Germline V gene sequence: CDR1 SGHNT, CDR2 YYREEE (reference sequence). Trimming removed 0 bases at V and 6 bases at J, with 10 bases between. This CDR3 is 14 amino acids long. CDR3 in amino acids: CASSLESQGNEQFF. The DNA for the CDR3 is TGTGCCAGCAGCTTGGAGTCACAGGGCAATGAGCAGTTCTTC.

The rearrangement joins TRBV6-2 or TRBV6-3 to TRBJ2-3; maybe TRBD2 (5 bases). The CDR3 has 13 amino acids. V was clipped by 5 bases and J by 1 base, with 7 bases between them. Germline CDR1 reads MNHEY; CDR2 reads SVGEGT. Here the CDR3 reads CASSKLGTDTQYF. The DNA for the CDR3 is TGTGCCAGCAGTAAACTAGGCACAGATACGCAGTATTTT.

This rearrangement joins TRBV9 to TRBJ1-4; D gene unclear. Trimming cost V 2 bases and J 8 bases, with 16 bases left between them. In germline, CDR1 is SGDLS, CDR2 YYNGEE. This CDR3 comprises 15 residues. The CDR3 reads CASSVGVGPGEKLFF. CDR3 in DNA: TGTGCCAGCAGCGTTGGGGTAGGCCCGGGGGAAAAACTGTTTTTT.

This clone was detected a few times. The V call is TRBV11-1, the J call TRBJ1-6; maybe TRBD1 (6 bases). The length of the CDR3 is 15 residues. V dropped 2 bases and J dropped 10 bases, with 15 bases sitting between them. Germline CDR1 is SGHAT and CDR2 is FQDESV (reference sequence). The CDR3 DNA follows: TGTGCCAGCAGCTTACAGGGGTATAGGGGATCACCCCTCCACTTT. Translated: CASSLQGYRGSPLHF.

This chain joins TRBV11-2 and TRBJ2-1; the D is unclear. The CDR3 has 15 amino acids. Germline CDR1 is SGHAT and CDR2 is FQNNGV. The V gene lost 1 base and the J gene lost 3 bases, with 10 bases spanning the gap. The CDR3 bases are TGTGCCAGCAGCTTAGCGGTTAGGAGCTACAATGAGCAGTTCTTC. Amino acids: CASSLAVRSYNEQFF.

This clone showed up just once. The J gene is TRBJ2-5, the V gene TRBV2; the D gene is possibly TRBD2 (6 bases). This CDR3 is built from 13 residues. Between the trimmed V and J ends, which lost 7 bases and 4 bases, there was a span of 13 bases. Germline CDR1 reads SNHLY; CDR2 reads FYNNEI. The CDR3 here is CASNPGLGETQYF. The CDR3 nucleotides are TGTGCCAGCAACCCGGGACTCGGAGAGACCCAGTACTTC.

V is TRBV27 and J is TRBJ2-7; possible D gene TRBD1, 5 bases. This CDR3 comprises 13 residues. Germline values: CDR1 MNHEY, CDR2 SMNVEV (reference sequence). V shed 3 bases and J shed 2 bases, with 8 bases lying between them. The CDR3 coding sequence is TGTGCCAGCAGTTTGTGGGGCCCCTACGAGCAGTACTTC. It translates to CASSLWGPYEQYF.

This sequence joins TRBV7-6 and TRBJ2-1; 11 bases line up with TRBD2. Losses at the gene ends were 2 bases for V and 10 bases for J; bases not matched to a gene: 7. Germline lookup yields CDR1 SGHVS and CDR2 FNYEAQ. The CDR3 contains 15 residues. For the CDR3, the DNA is TGTGCCAGCAGCTTATTAGCGGGGGGGAATGGGGAGCAGTTCTTC. It is translated as CASSLLAGGNGEQFF.

This clone appeared a single time. The genes are TRBV2 and TRBJ2-5; D gene uncertain. The CDR3 has 12 amino acids. Germline CDR1 is SNHLY and CDR2 is FYNNEI. Trimming left V 2 bases short and J 4 bases short, with 5 bases between. This CDR3 reads CASSEWPETQYF. CDR3 nucleotide sequence: TGTGCCAGCAGTGAATGGCCAGAGACCCAGTACTTC.

This clone was picked up a small number of times. The gene calls are TRBV28 and TRBJ1-1; 10 positions agree with TRBD1. This CDR3 contains 15 residues. The germline V gene encodes CDR1 MDHEN and CDR2 SYDVKM. V dropped 5 bases and J dropped 3; count of bases not matched to a gene: 6. CDR3 nucleotide sequence: TGTGCCAGCAGTGGGACAGGGGCGGGGGACACTGAAGCTTTCTTT. Translating gives CASSGTGAGDTEAFF. The full variable domain, rest sourced from reference TRBV28 and TRBJ1-1, is DVKVTQSSRYLVKRTGEKVFLECVQDMDHENMFWYRQDPGLGLRLIYFSYDVKMKEKGDIPEGYSVSREKKERFSLILESASTNQTSMYLCASSGTGAGDTEAFFGQGTRLTVV.

J is TRBJ2-3 and V is TRBV5-1; 10 bases fit TRBD2. Germline V CDR1 and CDR2: SGHRS, YFSETQ. The CDR3 has 17 residues. V was clipped by 4 bases and J by 4 bases; unmatched bases: 12. The CDR3 sequence is CASSPGVLAGGADTQYF. DNA of the CDR3: TGCGCCAGCAGCCCCGGAGTTTTAGCGGGGGGCGCAGATACGCAGTATTTT.

The chain has TRBV3-1 (or the pseudogene TRBV3-2) and TRBJ2-1, with 15 bases fitting TRBD2. There are 17 residues in the CDR3. Per the germline V gene, CDR1 is LGHDT and CDR2 is YNNKEL (reference sequence). The J segment lost 8 bases and the V segment lost 2 bases, leaving 7 bases of the junction unmatched. The CDR3 DNA follows: TGTGCCAGCAGCCAAAGGACTAGCGGGGGGGCCCGCCATGAGCAGTTCTTC. As protein: CASSQRTSGGARHEQFF.

This clone was seen a few times. The chain employs TRBV18 and TRBJ2-2, with 8 bases fitting TRBD1. Trimming cost V 0 bases and J 6 bases; bases outside gene matches: 15. Germline lookup yields CDR1 KGHSH and CDR2 LQKENI. CDR3 length: 19 residues. The DNA for the CDR3 is TGTGCCAGCTCACCACCGTATGGTGTTGGGACAGGACGACCCGGGGAGCTGTTTTTT. It codes for CASSPPYGVGTGRPGELFF.

J is TRBJ2-6 and V is TRBV4-1; tentative D call: TRBD1 (5 bases). Germline-derived CDR1 and CDR2 are MGHRA and YSYEKL. This CDR3 comprises 16 residues. V was pared by 0 bases and J by 3 bases, with 9 bases between. The CDR3 DNA follows: TGCGCCAGCAGCCAAGATCCAGGGTTTGGGGCCAACGTCCTGACTTTC. It yields the protein CASSQDPGFGANVLTF.

The rearrangement links TRBV7-6 to TRBJ2-6; 7 bases agree with TRBD1. The CDR3 is 18 amino acids. Germline lookup yields CDR1 SGHVS and CDR2 FNYEAQ. The J segment lost 0 bases and the V segment lost 5 bases, leaving 10 bases of the junction unmatched. Here the CDR3 DNA reads TGTGCCAGCAGCCCTGTCGGGACAGCGAGCTCTGGGGCCAACGTCCTGACTTTC. It encodes CASSPVGTASSGANVLTF.